This T cell receptor beta chain was found in a study of CD8 T cells in ankylosing spondylitis. There are 15 residues in the CDR3. Germline-derived CDR1 and CDR2 are SQVTM and ANQGSEA. The ends were cut back, 2 bases at V and 5 bases at J, with 18 bases in the middle. This clonotype has a count of ten or more. Each CDR3 protein gets one entry after TCRdb re-called the 5' RACE reads with MiXCR. The data show some 130,000 distinct CDR3 sequences, roughly an eighth seen once. This rearrangement joins TRBV29-1 to TRBJ2-5; D is unclear. Sequenced: blood, either unsorted or a sorted T cell fraction (not recorded which). The clonotype was recovered from a female donor with ankylosing spondylitis or in good health (not recorded which). For the CDR3, the DNA is TGCAGCGTTGAATTGGAACAGCGCGCCAGGGAGACCCAGTACTTC. Its translation: CSVELEQRARETQYF. The whole variable domain, remainder taken from reference TRBV29-1 and TRBJ2-5, is SAVISQKPSRDICQRGTSLTIQCQVDSQVTMMFWYRQQPGQSLTLIATANQGSEATYESGFVIDKFPISRPNLTFSTLTVSNMSPEDSSIYLCSVELEQRARETQYFGPGTRLLVL.